Presented here are 8 T cell receptor beta chains from one specimen sequenced in a study of T cells after yellow fever vaccination. One entry per CDR3 protein, called by TCRdb with MiXCR from the 5' RACE reads. The repertoire consists of about 320,000 distinct CDR3 sequences, with roughly 4.3% occurring once and the leading ten covering roughly a fifth. Material: PBMCs, obtained 15 days after the yellow fever booster vaccination. The source of these receptors is a man aged 18 to 30 who received the YFV17D yellow fever vaccine.

Note on this clonotype: A much larger clone sits a single nucleotide away, making a read error possible. The rearrangement uses TRBV6-5 and TRBJ1-1, with D perhaps TRBD1 (5 bases). Germline V gives CDR1 MNHEY, CDR2 SVGAGI. V was cut by 6 bases and J by 0 bases, with 17 bases left in between. This CDR3 is built from 16 residues. CDR3 nucleotide sequence: TGTGCCAGCAGGTGGAGGGGCGGATCCATGAACACTGAAGCTTTCTTT. It is translated as CASRWRGGSMNTEAFF.

The sample holds many counts of this clonotype. The J gene is TRBJ2-6, the V gene TRBV5-1; possible D gene TRBD2, 5 bases. Trimming shortened V by 7 bases and J by 0 bases, and 11 bases separated the two germline ends. This CDR3 has 15 residues. Germline V CDR1 and CDR2: SGHRS, YFSETQ. CDR3 amino acids: CASSYGDSGANVLTF. CDR3 nucleotide sequence: TGCGCCAGCTCCTACGGGGACTCTGGGGCCAACGTCCTGACTTTC.

This clonotype was detected only a few times. The chain has TRBV15 and TRBJ2-5; weak D call: TRBD2 (5 bases). Looked up from germline, CDR1 is LNHNV and CDR2 is YYDKDF (reference sequence). V shed 0 bases and J shed 0 bases, with 14 bases lying between them. CDR3 length: 17 amino acids. CDR3 protein: CATSRDLRIAYQETQYF. The CDR3 DNA reads TGTGCCACCAGCAGAGATCTGCGCATAGCGTACCAAGAGACCCAGTACTTC.

In this sample, this clonotype turned up a few times. V and J are TRBV11-2 and TRBJ1-6; 7 bases line up with TRBD1. V was clipped by 5 bases and J by 8 bases; unmatched bases: 9. The CDR3 extends over 15 amino acids. Germline CDR1 and CDR2: SGHAT and FQNNGV. The CDR3 DNA reads as TGTGCCAGCAGCCCCGGAAGGCAGGGGGATTCACCCCTCCACTTT. Translated: CASSPGRQGDSPLHF.

This clonotype was observed a handful of times. V usage is TRBV12-3 or TRBV12-4 and J usage is TRBJ1-4; TRBD1 is a possible D gene (5 bases). This CDR3 is built from 15 residues. With 3 bases removed from V and 8 bases from J, the gap between germline ends came to 16 bases. CDR3 sequence reads: CASSLGDARGEKLFF. CDR3 coding DNA: TGTGCCAGCAGTTTGGGGGACGCCCGCGGGGAAAAACTGTTTTTT.

The chain couples TRBV7-2 to TRBJ2-5, with D uncertain. The length of the CDR3 is 13 residues. V was trimmed by 4 bases and J by 3 bases, leaving 9 bases between them. Germline values: CDR1 SGHTA, CDR2 FQGNSA. CDR3 coding DNA: TGTGCCAGCAGCTACCGGAAGGAAGAGACCCAGTACTTC. Translation: CASSYRKEETQYF.

The chain has TRBV4-2 and TRBJ2-5; TRBD1 agrees at 10 bases. CDR1 and CDR2 from the germline V gene are LGHNA and YNFKEQ. This CDR3 spans 16 amino acids. V lost 2 bases and J lost 5; bases outside the gene matches: 8. The CDR3 DNA reads TGTGCCAGCAGCCAAATAGACAGGGGGCGACCGGAGACCCAGTACTTC. This sequence encodes CASSQIDRGRPETQYF.

CDR3 bases: TGTGCCAGCAGCGGCCTGGAGCAGGGGGCAGGCAATGAGCAGTTCTTC. The encoded protein is CASSGLEQGAGNEQFF. The V gene is TRBV5-4, the J gene TRBJ2-1, with 8 bases that match TRBD1. The CDR3 covers 16 residues. V shed 4 bases, J shed 6 bases, and the junction held 12 bases outside the gene matches. CDR1 is SGHNT and CDR2 is YYREEE in the germline V gene (reference sequence).